The rows below give T cell receptor beta chains drawn from one sample of a study of CD8 T cells in ankylosing spondylitis. TCRdb re-called the 5' RACE reads through MiXCR, storing one row per CDR3 protein. The sample contains fewer than 250,000 distinct CDR3 sequences, about 26% of which appear only once. Sequences were obtained from blood, either unsorted or a sorted T cell fraction (not recorded which). The receptor source for this set is a male donor with ankylosing spondylitis or in good health (not recorded which). CDR3s include the opening cysteine and the closing phenylalanine or tryptophan. The D gene is left open where the match is weak. Clone size is stated in some rows and not others, as once, few, many or a class when expanded.

>TRBV9|NA|NA|TRBJ1-1
CASSVGGQNTEAFF
TGTGCCAGCAGCGTAGGAGGACAGAACACTGAAGCTTTCTTT
>TRBV10-3|NA|many|TRBJ2-3
CAISDVGQKDGTDTQYF
TGTGCCATCAGTGACGTCGGACAAAAGGACGGCACAGATACGCAGTATTTT
>TRBV6-1|NA|NA|TRBJ2-1
CASRSSGTGSYNEQFF
TGTGCCAGCAGATCATCCGGGACGGGGTCCTACAATGAGCAGTTCTTC
>TRBV30|NA|many|TRBJ1-1
CAWSAGQLSGFF
TGTGCCTGGAGTGCCGGCCAACTGAGTGGTTTCTTT
>TRBV7-9|NA|NA|TRBJ1-4
CASSPLSGRNEKLFF
TGTGCCAGCAGCCCTCTGTCGGGGAGAAACGAAAAACTGTTTTTT
>TRBV20-1|NA|many|TRBJ2-3
CSASVVEGASTDTQYF
TGCAGTGCTAGCGTAGTGGAGGGGGCCAGCACAGATACGCAGTATTTT
>TRBV5-1|TRBD1|few|TRBJ2-6
CASSTGQPSGANVLTF
TGCGCCAGCAGCACGGGACAGCCATCTGGGGCCAACGTCCTGACTTTC
>TRBV5-6|NA|few|TRBJ2-1
CASSLFLQGYNEQFF
TGTGCCAGCAGCTTGTTTCTGCAGGGGTACAATGAGCAGTTCTTC
>TRBV5-6|TRBD2|NA|TRBJ2-2
CASSLYFGTRAGELFF
TGTGCCAGCAGCTTGTACTTCGGGACTAGGGCCGGGGAGCTGTTTTTT
>TRBV6-1|NA|NA|TRBJ2-1
CASSEAGDSYNEQFF
TGTGCCAGCAGTGAAGCCGGAGACTCCTACAATGAGCAGTTCTTC
>TRBV29-1|NA|NA|TRBJ2-2
CSVGTFSTGELFF
TGCAGCGTTGGGACATTCTCCACCGGGGAGCTGTTTTTT
>TRBV6-5|NA|many|TRBJ2-7
CASSYSGALKSYEQYF
TGTGCCAGCAGTTACTCCGGGGCCCTAAAGTCCTACGAGCAGTACTTC
>TRBV29-1|TRBD2|NA|TRBJ2-1
CSMLGLARNEQFF
TGCAGCATGTTGGGACTAGCCCGGAATGAGCAGTTCTTC
>TRBV4-2|TRBD1|NA|TRBJ2-7
CASSQARDSSYEQYF
TGTGCCAGCAGCCAAGCCCGGGACAGCTCCTACGAGCAGTACTTC
>TRBV29-1|NA|NA|TRBJ1-1
CSFQVQGNTEAFF
TGCAGCTTCCAGGTCCAGGGGAACACTGAAGCTTTCTTT
>TRBV5-6|NA|many|TRBJ2-7
CASSLTRLERTSYEQYF
TGTGCCAGCAGCTTGACGAGGTTGGAGCGGACCTCCTACGAGCAGTACTTC
>TRBV29-1|TRBD1|NA|TRBJ2-3
CSVESDRGWNTDTQYF
TGCAGCGTTGAATCCGACAGGGGATGGAATACAGATACGCAGTATTTT
>TRBV10-3|NA|many|TRBJ1-1
CAISPRPENTEAFF
TGTGCCATCAGTCCCCGGCCAGAGAACACTGAAGCTTTCTTT
>TRBV25-1|NA|NA|TRBJ2-2
CASSEKGSGELFF
TGTGCCAGCAGTGAAAAGGGGTCCGGGGAGCTGTTTTTT
>TRBV5-1|NA|few|TRBJ2-7
CASSLNQGYEQYF
TGCGCCAGCAGCTTGAATCAGGGTTACGAGCAGTACTTC
>TRBV28|TRBD1|many|TRBJ1-3
CASGQGQSSGNTIYF
TGTGCCAGCGGACAGGGACAGTCTTCTGGAAACACCATATATTTT
>TRBV5-1|TRBD1|many|TRBJ2-3
CASSPDRGPPHF
TGCGCCAGCAGCCCTGACAGGGGGCCGCCACATTTT
>TRBV20-1|NA|NA|TRBJ2-3
CSAKIGGGGTDTQYF
TGCAGTGCCAAGATAGGCGGGGGCGGCACAGATACGCAGTATTTT
>TRBV5-1|NA|NA|TRBJ2-5
CASSFGVASSQETQYF
TGCGCCAGCAGCTTTGGGGTAGCGTCAAGCCAGGAGACCCAGTACTTC
>TRBV29-1|NA|many|TRBJ2-2
CSVEFHGTGELFF
TGCAGCGTTGAATTTCATGGCACCGGGGAGCTGTTTTTT
>TRBV27|NA|many|TRBJ1-1
CASSLSRGRSTEAFF
TGTGCCAGCAGTTTATCGCGGGGGCGAAGCACTGAAGCTTTCTTT
>TRBV5-1|NA|NA|TRBJ2-2
CASSTTVVGGELFF
TGCGCCAGCAGCACGACCGTCGTAGGCGGGGAGCTGTTTTTT
>TRBV20-1|NA|many|TRBJ1-1
CSARFRENTEAFF
TGCAGTGCTAGATTTCGGGAGAACACTGAAGCTTTCTTT
>TRBV7-9|TRBD1|NA|TRBJ2-1
CASNPHKPTGSDEQFF
TGTGCCAGCAACCCACACAAACCGACAGGGTCGGATGAGCAGTTCTTC
>TRBV7-2|TRBD2|NA|TRBJ2-1
CASSLARGSYNEQFF
TGTGCCAGCAGCTTAGCTCGCGGGAGTTACAATGAGCAGTTCTTC
>TRBV5-1|TRBD1|NA|TRBJ2-2
CASSRTGGELFF
TGCGCCAGCAGCAGGACAGGCGGGGAGCTGTTTTTT
>TRBV12-3/TRBV12-4|NA|NA|TRBJ1-1
CASNQNKNTEAFF
TGTGCCAGCAATCAGAATAAGAACACTGAAGCTTTCTTT
>TRBV7-2|NA|NA|TRBJ2-5
CASSSPPPGTQYF
TGTGCCAGCAGCAGTCCCCCACCGGGGACCCAGTACTTC
>TRBV6-2/TRBV6-3|TRBD2|many|TRBJ2-1
CASSLRPGPSSGSSYNEQFF
TGTGCCAGCAGTCTAAGACCGGGACCCTCCAGCGGGAGCTCCTACAATGAGCAGTTCTTC
>TRBV5-1|TRBD1|many|TRBJ1-2
CASSLGLGRGPGYTF
TGCGCCAGCAGCTTGGGACTCGGCAGGGGGCCTGGCTACACCTTC
>TRBV15|NA|few|TRBJ2-7
CATSRDNREEEQYF
TGTGCCACCAGCAGAGATAACAGGGAGGAAGAGCAGTACTTC
>TRBV4-3|NA|many|TRBJ2-2
CASSQGDRSWNTGELFF
TGCGCCAGCAGCCAAGGTGACAGGTCATGGAACACCGGGGAGCTGTTTTTT
>TRBV20-1|TRBD2|NA|TRBJ2-1
CSARSSGRNNEQFF
TGCAGTGCAAGATCTAGCGGGAGGAACAATGAGCAGTTCTTC
>TRBV5-1|TRBD2|many|TRBJ2-7
CASSPGTTFYEQYF
TGCGCCAGCAGCCCCGGGACTACCTTCTACGAGCAGTACTTC
>TRBV20-1|NA|many|TRBJ2-7
CSASLGYEQYF
TGCAGTGCTAGTCTCGGTTACGAGCAGTACTTC
>TRBV20-1|NA|few|TRBJ2-3
CSANRDTTDTQYF
TGCAGTGCTAACAGGGACACCACAGATACGCAGTATTTT
>TRBV7-8|TRBD1|NA|TRBJ2-5
CAGSQGEQETQYF
TGTGCCGGATCCCAGGGGGAACAAGAGACCCAGTACTTC
>TRBV5-6|NA|many|TRBJ2-4
CASNVQEAKNIQYF
TGTGCCAGCAACGTACAGGAGGCCAAAAACATTCAGTACTTC
>TRBV29-1|NA|NA|TRBJ2-5
CSVGTVLFETQYF
TGCAGCGTTGGGACAGTACTTTTTGAGACCCAGTACTTC
>TRBV5-1|TRBD2|many|TRBJ2-2
CASSLRLAGGNTGELFF
TGCGCCAGCAGCTTGAGACTAGCGGGAGGCAACACCGGGGAGCTGTTTTTT
>TRBV29-1|TRBD1|few|TRBJ2-1
CSVERGTGSDEQFF
TGCAGCGTTGAGAGGGGGACAGGGAGCGATGAGCAGTTCTTC
>TRBV20-1|NA|many|TRBJ2-7
CSASHTLKAYEQYF
TGCAGTGCTAGCCACACCCTTAAGGCCTACGAGCAGTACTTC
>TRBV6-1|TRBD1|many|TRBJ1-6
CASSRGQKDNSPLHF
TGTGCCAGCAGCCGGGGACAGAAAGATAATTCACCCCTCCACTTT
>TRBV12-3/TRBV12-4|NA|few|TRBJ2-3
CASKTSFGTDTQYF
TGTGCCAGTAAGACTAGTTTTGGCACAGATACGCAGTATTTT
>TRBV29-1|NA|NA|TRBJ1-1
CSVEVGVNTEAFF
TGCAGCGTTGAGGTGGGCGTGAACACTGAAGCTTTCTTT
>TRBV10-3|NA|many|TRBJ2-1
CATSRDNEQFF
TGTGCCACCTCTAGAGACAATGAGCAGTTCTTC
>TRBV24-1|NA|many|TRBJ2-1
CATRGGSSDYNEQFF
TGTGCCACCCGGGGTGGGTCTAGCGACTACAATGAGCAGTTCTTC
>TRBV15|NA|few|TRBJ2-5
CATSREFRGWETQYF
TGTGCCACCAGCAGAGAGTTCAGGGGCTGGGAGACCCAGTACTTC
>TRBV25-1|NA|NA|TRBJ2-7
CASSSPSYNPYEQYF
TGTGCCAGCAGTAGCCCTAGCTACAACCCCTACGAGCAGTACTTC